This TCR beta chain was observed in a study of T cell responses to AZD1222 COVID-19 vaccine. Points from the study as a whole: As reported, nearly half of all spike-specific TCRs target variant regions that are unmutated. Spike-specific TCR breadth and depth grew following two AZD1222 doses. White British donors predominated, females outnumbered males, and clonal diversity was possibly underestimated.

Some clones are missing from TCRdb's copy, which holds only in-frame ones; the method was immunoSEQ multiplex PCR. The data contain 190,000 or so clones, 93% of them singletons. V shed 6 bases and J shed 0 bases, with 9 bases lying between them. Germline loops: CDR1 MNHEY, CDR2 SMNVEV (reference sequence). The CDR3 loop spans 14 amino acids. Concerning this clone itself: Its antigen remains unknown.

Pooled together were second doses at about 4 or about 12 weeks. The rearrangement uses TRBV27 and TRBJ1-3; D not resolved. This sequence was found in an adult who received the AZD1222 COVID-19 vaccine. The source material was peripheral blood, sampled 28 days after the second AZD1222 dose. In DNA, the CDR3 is TGTGCCAGCAGGCCTGCAGGCTCTGGAAACACCATATATTTT. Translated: CASRPAGSGNTIYF.